This TCR beta chain was obtained from a study of T cells in Graves' hyperthyroidism and ophthalmopathy. This clonotype was picked up many times. Its cognate antigen is unknown. Amplified TCR beta CDR3 regions came from RNA transcripts. Using the HTBI primer set, a first-round RT-PCR was run on the TCR CDR3. MiXCR was run by TCRdb on the multiplex PCR reads, yielding one entry per CDR3 protein. Of about 270,000 distinct CDR3 sequences in the sample, less than 30% were seen once. V was pared by 7 bases and J by 6 bases, with 6 bases of the junction left unmatched. The germline V gene encodes CDR1 SQVTM and CDR2 ANQGSEA. CDR3 length: 13 residues. Study-level results: Researchers report that a 13 V-J model separated ophthalmopathy from stable hyperthyroidism.

The sample comprised blood. This sequence was found in a man aged 35-49 years with Graves' hyperthyroidism that later progressed to Graves' ophthalmopathy. This sequence joins TRBV29-1 and TRBJ1-2, with TRBD1 matching over 12 bases. CDR3 bases: TGCAGCGGGTTGGGACAGGGGGCACATGGCTACACCTTC. It yields the protein CSGLGQGAHGYTF.